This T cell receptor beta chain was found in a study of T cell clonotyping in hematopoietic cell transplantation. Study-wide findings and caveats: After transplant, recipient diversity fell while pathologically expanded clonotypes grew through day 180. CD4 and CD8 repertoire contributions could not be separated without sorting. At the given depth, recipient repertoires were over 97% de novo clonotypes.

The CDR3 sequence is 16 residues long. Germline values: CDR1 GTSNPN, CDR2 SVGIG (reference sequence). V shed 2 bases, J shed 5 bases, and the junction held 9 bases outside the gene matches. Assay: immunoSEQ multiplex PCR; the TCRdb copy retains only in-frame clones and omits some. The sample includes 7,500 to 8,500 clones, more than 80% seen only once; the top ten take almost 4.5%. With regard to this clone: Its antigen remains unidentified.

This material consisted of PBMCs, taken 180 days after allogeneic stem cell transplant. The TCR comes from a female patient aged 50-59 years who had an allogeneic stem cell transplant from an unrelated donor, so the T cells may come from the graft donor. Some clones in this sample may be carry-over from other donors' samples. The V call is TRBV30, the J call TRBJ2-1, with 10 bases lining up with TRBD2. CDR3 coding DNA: TGTGCCTGGAGTTCTAGTAGGACTAGCGGACACAATGAGCAGTTCTTC. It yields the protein CAWSSSRTSGHNEQFF. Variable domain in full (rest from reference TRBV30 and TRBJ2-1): SQTIHQWPATLVQPVGSPLSLECTVEGTSNPNLYWYRQAAGRGLQLLFYSVGIGQISSEVPQNLSASRPQDRQFILSSKKLLLSDSGFYLCAWSSSRTSGHNEQFFGPGTRLTVL.